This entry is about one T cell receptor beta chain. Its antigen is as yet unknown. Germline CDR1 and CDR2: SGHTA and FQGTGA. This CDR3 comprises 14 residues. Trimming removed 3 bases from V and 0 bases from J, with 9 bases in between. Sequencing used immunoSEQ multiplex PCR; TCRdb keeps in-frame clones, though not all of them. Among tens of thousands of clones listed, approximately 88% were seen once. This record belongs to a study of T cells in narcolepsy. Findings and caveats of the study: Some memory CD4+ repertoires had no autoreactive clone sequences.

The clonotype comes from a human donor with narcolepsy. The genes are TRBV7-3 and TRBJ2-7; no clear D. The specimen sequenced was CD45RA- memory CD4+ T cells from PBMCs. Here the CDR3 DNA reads TGTGCCAGCAGCTTCCACCGTCCCTCCTACGAGCAGTACTTC. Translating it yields CASSFHRPSYEQYF. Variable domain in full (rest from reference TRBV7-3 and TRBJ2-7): GAGVSQTPSNKVTEKGKYVELRCDPISGHTALYWYRQSLGQGPEFLIYFQGTGAADDSGLPNDRFFAVRPEGSVSTLKIQRTERGDSAVYLCASSFHRPSYEQYFGPGTRLTVT.